The clone carrying this TCR beta chain has only a few counts. What it binds is not known. The length of the CDR3 is 13 residues. Germline CDR1 and CDR2: MDHEN and SYDVKM. V lost 3 bases and J 8 bases, leaving 12 bases between the germline ends. The data were taken from a study of regulatory T cells in long-lasting Graves disease. For the study at large: To qualify as persistent, Graves' disease required over 5 years of antithyroid drugs with positive TSH receptor antibodies.

The time point denotes: persistent/refractory GD, antithyroid drugs over 5 years with positive TRAb. Construction of the TCR library relied on RNA isolated from PBMCs. Notes on the study in general: Persistent Graves' disease cases displayed lower TCR diversity than newly diagnosed ones. Peripheral blood alone, not thyroid tissue, underwent study. TRBV28, TRBJ1-2 and TRBJ2-5 were favored in persistent disease.

CDR3 regions were amplified by Arm-PCR using iRepertoire HTBI primers to build TCR beta libraries. TCRdb used MiXCR to reprocess the multiplex PCR reads, holding one entry per CDR3 protein. The table lists 350,000 to 450,000 distinct CDR3 sequences, 23% of them singletons. The chain combines TRBV28 with TRBJ2-3; D gene ambiguous. This receptor was taken from a woman between 40 and 50 years old with Graves disease. The sample in question was peripheral blood mononuclear cells (PBMCs), obtained when the disease was refractory, from a patient treated with antithyroid drugs. Here the CDR3 DNA reads TGTGCCAGCAGTTTCCACCTCGACCTTACGCAGTATTTT. It yields the protein CASSFHLDLTQYF.